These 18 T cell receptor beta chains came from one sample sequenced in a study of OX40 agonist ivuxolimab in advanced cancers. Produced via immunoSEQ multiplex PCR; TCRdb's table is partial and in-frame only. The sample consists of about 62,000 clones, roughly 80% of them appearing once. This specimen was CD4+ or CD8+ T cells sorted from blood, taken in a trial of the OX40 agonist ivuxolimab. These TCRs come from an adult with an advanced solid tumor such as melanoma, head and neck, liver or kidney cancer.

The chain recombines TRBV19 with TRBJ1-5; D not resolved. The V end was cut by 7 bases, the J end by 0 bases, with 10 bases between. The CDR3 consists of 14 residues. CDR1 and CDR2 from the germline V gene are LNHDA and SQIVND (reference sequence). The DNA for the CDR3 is TGTGCCAGTAAAAATGTGGATAGCAATCAGCCCCAGCATTTT. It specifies CASKNVDSNQPQHF. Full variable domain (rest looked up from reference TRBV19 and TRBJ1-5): DGGITQSPKYLFRKEGQNVTLSCEQNLNHDAMYWYRQDPGQGLRLIYYSQIVNDFQKGDIAEGYSVSREKKESFPLTVTSAQKNPTAFYLCASKNVDSNQPQHFGDGTRLSIL.

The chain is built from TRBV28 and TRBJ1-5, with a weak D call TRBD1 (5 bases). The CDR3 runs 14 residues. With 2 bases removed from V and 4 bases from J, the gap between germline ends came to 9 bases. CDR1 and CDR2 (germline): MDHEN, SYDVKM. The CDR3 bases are TGTGCCAGCAGTTTACCGGCAGGGAATCAGCCCCAGCATTTT. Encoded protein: CASSLPAGNQPQHF.

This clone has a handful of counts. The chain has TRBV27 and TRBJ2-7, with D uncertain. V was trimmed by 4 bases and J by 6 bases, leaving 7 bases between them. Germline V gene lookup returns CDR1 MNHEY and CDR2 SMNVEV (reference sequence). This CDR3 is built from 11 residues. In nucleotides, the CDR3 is TGTGCCAGCAGTTCCTCTGGCGAGCAGTACTTC. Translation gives CASSSSGEQYF.

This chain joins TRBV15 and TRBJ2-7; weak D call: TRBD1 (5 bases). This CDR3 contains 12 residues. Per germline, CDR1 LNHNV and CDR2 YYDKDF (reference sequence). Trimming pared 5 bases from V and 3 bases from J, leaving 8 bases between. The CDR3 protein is CATSVQGYEQYF. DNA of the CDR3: TGTGCCACCAGCGTCCAGGGCTACGAGCAGTACTTC. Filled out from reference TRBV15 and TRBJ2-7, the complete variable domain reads DAMVIQNPRYQVTQFGKPVTLSCSQTLNHNVMYWYQQKSSQAPKLLFHYYDKDFNNEADTPDNFQSRRPNTSFCFLDIRSPGLGDTAMYLCATSVQGYEQYFGPGTRLTVT.

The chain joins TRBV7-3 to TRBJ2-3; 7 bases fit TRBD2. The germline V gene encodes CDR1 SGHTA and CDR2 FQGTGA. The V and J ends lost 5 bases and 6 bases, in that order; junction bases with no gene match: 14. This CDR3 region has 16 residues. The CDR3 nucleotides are TGTGCCAGCAGCCAAGATACGGCGGGAGTGCTTGATACGCAGTATTTT. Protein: CASSQDTAGVLDTQYF.

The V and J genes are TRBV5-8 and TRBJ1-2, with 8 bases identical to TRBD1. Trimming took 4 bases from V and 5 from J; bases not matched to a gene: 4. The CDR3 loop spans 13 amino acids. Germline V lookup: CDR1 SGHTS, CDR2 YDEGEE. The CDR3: CASSGRTGYGYTF. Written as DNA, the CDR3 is TGTGCCAGCAGCGGACGGACAGGGTATGGCTACACCTTC.

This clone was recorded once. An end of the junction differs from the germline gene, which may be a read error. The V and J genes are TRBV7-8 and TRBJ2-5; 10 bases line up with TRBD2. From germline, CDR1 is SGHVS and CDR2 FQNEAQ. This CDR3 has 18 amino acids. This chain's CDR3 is CASSLGASLAGMRETRYF. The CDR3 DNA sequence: TGTGCCAGCAGCTTAGGGGCCTCACTAGCGGGAATGCGGGAGACCCGGTACTTC.

CDR3 in amino acids: CATGGPGTNEQFF. CDR3 DNA sequence: TGTGCCACCGGGGGCCCGGGGACGAATGAGCAGTTCTTC. The V call is TRBV19, the J call TRBJ2-1; D could derive from TRBD1 or TRBD2 (6 bases each). In germline, CDR1 is LNHDA, CDR2 SQIVND (reference sequence). This CDR3 comprises 13 residues. With 10 bases removed from V and 7 bases from J, the gap between germline ends came to 17 bases.

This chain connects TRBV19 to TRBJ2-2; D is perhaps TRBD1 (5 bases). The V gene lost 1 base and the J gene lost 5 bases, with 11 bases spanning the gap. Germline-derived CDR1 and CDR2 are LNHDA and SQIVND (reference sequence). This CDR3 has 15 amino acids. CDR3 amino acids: CASSIVGVGTGELFF. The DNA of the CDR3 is TGTGCCAGTAGTATAGTAGGGGTAGGGACCGGGGAGCTGTTTTTT.

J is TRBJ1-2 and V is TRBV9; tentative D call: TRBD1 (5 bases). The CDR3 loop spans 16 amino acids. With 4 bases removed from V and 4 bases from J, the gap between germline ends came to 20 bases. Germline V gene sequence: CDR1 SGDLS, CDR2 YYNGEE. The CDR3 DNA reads TGTGCCAGCAGCTTAAACCAGGGAGTAGGGGCCTATGGCTACACCTTC. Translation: CASSLNQGVGAYGYTF.

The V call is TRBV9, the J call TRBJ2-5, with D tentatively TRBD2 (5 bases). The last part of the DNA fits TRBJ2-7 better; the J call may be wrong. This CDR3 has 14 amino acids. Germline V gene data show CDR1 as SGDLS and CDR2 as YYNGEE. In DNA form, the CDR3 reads TGTGCCAGCAGCGTGGAAATCGAGGGCTACGAGCAGTACTTC. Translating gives CASSVEIEGYEQYF.

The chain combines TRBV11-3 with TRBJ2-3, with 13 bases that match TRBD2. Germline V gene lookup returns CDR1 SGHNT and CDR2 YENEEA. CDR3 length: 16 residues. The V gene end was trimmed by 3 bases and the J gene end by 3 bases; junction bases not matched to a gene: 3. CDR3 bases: TGTGCCAGCAGCTTCGGACTAGCGGGAGCAACAGATACGCAGTATTTT. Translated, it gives CASSFGLAGATDTQYF. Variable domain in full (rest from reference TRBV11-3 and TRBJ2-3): EAGVVQSPRYKIIEKKQPVAFWCNPISGHNTLYWYLQNLGQGPELLIRYENEEAVDDSQLPKDRFSAERLKGVDSTLKIQPAELGDSAVYLCASSFGLAGATDTQYFGPGTRLTVL.

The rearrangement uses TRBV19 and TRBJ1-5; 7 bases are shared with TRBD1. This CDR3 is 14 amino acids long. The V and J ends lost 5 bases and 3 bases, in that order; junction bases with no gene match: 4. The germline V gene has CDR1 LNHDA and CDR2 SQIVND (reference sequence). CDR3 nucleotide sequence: TGTGCCAGTAGTTACGACAGGGACAATCAGCCCCAGCATTTT. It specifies CASSYDRDNQPQHF.

The CDR3 nucleotides are TGTGCTAGTGGTCGGGACCCCCGGACGTATGGCTACACCTTC. This gives the protein CASGRDPRTYGYTF. This chain uses TRBV12-5 with TRBJ1-2; tentatively, D is TRBD1 (5 bases). Trimming removed 5 bases from V and 5 bases from J, with 15 bases in between. This CDR3 has 14 residues. Looked up from germline, CDR1 is LGHNT and CDR2 is FRNRAP.

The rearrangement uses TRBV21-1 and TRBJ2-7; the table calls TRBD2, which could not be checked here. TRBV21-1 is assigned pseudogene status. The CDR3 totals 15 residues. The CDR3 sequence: CASSKVGTSSYEQYF. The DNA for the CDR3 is TGTGCCAGCAGCAAAGTAGGGACTAGCTCCTACGAGCAGTACTTC.

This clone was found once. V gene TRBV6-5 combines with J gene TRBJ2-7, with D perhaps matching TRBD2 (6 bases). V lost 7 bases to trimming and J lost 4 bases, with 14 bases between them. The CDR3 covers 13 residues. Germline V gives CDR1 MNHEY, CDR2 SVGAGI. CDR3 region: CASKLGGRYEQYF. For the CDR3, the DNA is TGTGCCAGCAAGTTGGGGGGAAGGTACGAGCAGTACTTC.

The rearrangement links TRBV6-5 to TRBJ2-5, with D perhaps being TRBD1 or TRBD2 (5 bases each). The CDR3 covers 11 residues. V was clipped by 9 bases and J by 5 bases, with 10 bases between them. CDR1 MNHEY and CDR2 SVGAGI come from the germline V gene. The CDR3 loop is CASVGPETQYF. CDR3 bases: TGTGCCAGTGTGGGACCCGAGACCCAGTACTTC.

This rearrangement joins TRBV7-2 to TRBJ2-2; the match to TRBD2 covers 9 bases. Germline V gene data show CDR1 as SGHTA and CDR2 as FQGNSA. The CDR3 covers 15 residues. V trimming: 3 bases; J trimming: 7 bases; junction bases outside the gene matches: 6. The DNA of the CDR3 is TGTGCCAGCAGCTTGATGGTAGCGGGAGACGGGGAGCTGTTTTTT. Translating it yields CASSLMVAGDGELFF. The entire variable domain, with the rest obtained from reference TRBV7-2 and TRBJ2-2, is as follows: GAGVSQSPSNKVTEKGKDVELRCDPISGHTALYWYRQSLGQGLEFLIYFQGNSAPDKSGLPSDRFSAERTGGSVSTLTIQRTQQEDSAVYLCASSLMVAGDGELFFGEGSRLTVL.